A selection of T cell receptor beta chains follows, all from one sample in a study of T cells expressing NK-cell markers. TCRdb reprocessed the 5' RACE reads; each CDR3 protein has one entry and no DNA is given. The sample features hundreds of thousands of distinct CDR3 sequences, with under 7.5% in its top ten. The sample comprised blood T cells: a sorted CD56 or NKG2C T cell subset, CD4+ or CD8+ T cells, or bulk PBMC T cells (not recorded which). Receptors originate from a woman between 18 and 70 years old in good health. Each CDR3 is given with its conserved first and last residue. Fields, in order: J gene, V gene, CDR3 protein.

>TRBJ2-3|TRBV20-1
CSARVVADADTQYF
>TRBJ2-3|TRBV12-3/TRBV12-4
CASSLRRGGDTQYF
>TRBJ2-7|TRBV7-9
CASSTGGVPYYEQYF
>TRBJ2-3|TRBV28
CASSSLSRSTDTQYF
>TRBJ2-7|TRBV20-1
CSARDKGYEQYF
>TRBJ2-1|TRBV5-1
CASSQNYNEQFF
>TRBJ1-1|TRBV9
CASSQGGAQANTEAFF
>TRBJ2-5|TRBV24-1
CATSDPDRLKTQYF
>TRBJ2-7|TRBV5-1
CASSSFSPYEQYF
>TRBJ1-1|TRBV6-2/TRBV6-3
CASTPGDYTEAFF
>TRBJ2-1|TRBV7-2
CASSLVGRFNEQFF
>TRBJ1-3|TRBV2
CASSERGRGDTIYF
>TRBJ2-3|TRBV27
CASSFVGGISTDTQYF
>TRBJ2-3|TRBV13
CASSHSGSDTQYF
>TRBJ2-1|TRBV7-2
CASSLDEGGEQFF
>TRBJ2-3|TRBV15
CATSRATSAQYF
>TRBJ2-1|TRBV5-1
CASSLENSPWEQFF
>TRBJ1-6|TRBV7-2
CASSYPTGADSPLHF
>TRBJ2-1|TRBV18
CASSPGRESYNEQFF
>TRBJ1-2|TRBV9
CASSVVGTGRDYGYTF
>TRBJ2-1|TRBV15
CATSRATGTSGSEQFF
>TRBJ1-5|TRBV7-2
CASSPQNNQPQHF
>TRBJ1-1|TRBV19
CASSMAPSRTEAFF
>TRBJ2-3|TRBV11-2
CASSSASSRTQYF
>TRBJ2-2|TRBV7-2
CASSLDPPGELFF
>TRBJ1-1|TRBV30
CAWGSETEAFF
>TRBJ2-3|TRBV29-1
CSVAGGTADTQYF
>TRBJ1-1|TRBV12-3/TRBV12-4
CASSWTGLSTEAFF
>TRBJ2-1|TRBV19
CASRKTGSSYNEQFF
>TRBJ2-3|TRBV10-3
CAISETSGVGTDTQYF
>TRBJ2-7|TRBV11-3
CASSSQGADYEQYF
>TRBJ2-1|TRBV2
CASRARTGNNEQFF
>TRBJ2-3|TRBV5-4
CASSYPDGGTSTDTQYF
>TRBJ1-5|TRBV4-1
CASSITADGPKDGNQPQHF
>TRBJ2-7|TRBV20-1
CSASELAGGIRLEQYF
>TRBJ2-5|TRBV20-1
CSARVLGQGILQETQYF
>TRBJ1-3|TRBV30
CAWSLSLVGGNTIYF
>TRBJ2-1|TRBV4-3
CASSLTGIAGNEQFF
>TRBJ1-2|TRBV7-9
CASSTGAGNYGYTF
>TRBJ1-5|TRBV5-6
CASSLGQGQIRDQPQHF
>TRBJ2-6|TRBV6-5
CASRYGYGANVLTF
>TRBJ2-1|TRBV27
CASSFQGNYNEQFF